This T cell receptor beta chain was sequenced in a study of blood T cell repertoires in COVID-19. At the level of the study: The origin of the acute and convalescent COVID-19 samples was the United States, Italy and Spain. T cells, B-cell-depleted T cells, or PBMCs supplied cDNA or gDNA.

Under the authors' procedure: Estimation of nucleated cell counts was performed using reference gene primer amplification. Profiled with immunoSEQ multiplex PCR; TCRdb holds only in-frame clones, not every one. V, J and clone size reflect that table, while D and trimming were determined from the DNA. The table shows about 230,000 clones, with about 83% occurring only once. The CDR3 spans 13 residues. V gave up 8 bases and J gave up 7 bases; unmatched junction bases: 6. Germline-derived CDR1 and CDR2 are LNHDA and SQIVND (reference sequence). The sequence was collected from a man aged 80 or over with acute or convalescent COVID-19. Input material: peripheral blood. V gene TRBV19 combines with J gene TRBJ1-2; 11 nucleotides line up with TRBD1. The CDR3 sequence: CASRGTGGGGYTF. The CDR3 nucleotides are TGTGCCAGTCGCGGGACAGGGGGAGGTGGCTACACCTTC.